This TCR beta chain was sequenced in a study of cytomegalovirus exposure and HLA in healthy donors. Study context: One earlier analysis, a look at some 180 million T cells, found some 120 million unique TCR beta sequences. Overall study results and limits: About 150 TCR beta chains were listed as cytomegalovirus-associated. In an earlier analysis, most TCR beta V segments were productive about 90% or about 30% of the time.

This clone was observed a handful of times. Its antigen is undetermined. The PCR had 60 Vbeta and 13 Jbeta primers. Methods used by the authors: A later analysis tallied roughly 77 million unique TCR beta chains, 10 million to 12 million of them shared. Produced via immunoSEQ multiplex PCR; TCRdb's table is partial and in-frame only. V, J and clone size were drawn from that table, and D and trimming were deduced from the DNA. The sample yields around 150,000 clones, roughly four fifths seen once. Sequences were obtained from PBMCs. This TCR came from a man between 18 and 35 years old in good health and CMV-seronegative.

The CDR3: CASSGTTGSLEQYF. The CDR3 coding sequence is TGCGCCAGCAGTGGGACTACCGGGTCATTGGAGCAGTACTTC. The chain is built from TRBV10-1 and TRBJ2-7; the D gene is possibly TRBD2 (6 bases). The germline CDR1 and CDR2 sequences are WNHNN and SYGVQD (reference sequence). V was shortened by 4 bases and J by 7 bases, with 17 bases between the two germline ends. This CDR3 has 14 amino acids.